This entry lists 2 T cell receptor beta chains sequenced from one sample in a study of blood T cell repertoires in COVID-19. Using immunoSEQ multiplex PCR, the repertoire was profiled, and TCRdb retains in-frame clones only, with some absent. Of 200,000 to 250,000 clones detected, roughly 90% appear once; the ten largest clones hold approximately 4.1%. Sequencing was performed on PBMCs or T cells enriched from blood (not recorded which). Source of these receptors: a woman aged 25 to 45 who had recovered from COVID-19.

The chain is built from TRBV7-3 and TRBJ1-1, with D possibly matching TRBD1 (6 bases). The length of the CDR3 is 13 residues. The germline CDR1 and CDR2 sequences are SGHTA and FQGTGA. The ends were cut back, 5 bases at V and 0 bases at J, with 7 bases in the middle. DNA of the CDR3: TGTGCCAGCAGCGGACAGCTGAACACTGAAGCTTTCTTT. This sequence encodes CASSGQLNTEAFF.

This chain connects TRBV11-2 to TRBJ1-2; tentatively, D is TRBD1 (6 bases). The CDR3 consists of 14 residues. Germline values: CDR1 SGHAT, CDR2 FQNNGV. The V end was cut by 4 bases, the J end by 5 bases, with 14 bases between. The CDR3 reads CASSSLSGAYGYTF. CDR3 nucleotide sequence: TGTGCCAGCAGCTCCTTGTCAGGGGCTTATGGCTACACCTTC. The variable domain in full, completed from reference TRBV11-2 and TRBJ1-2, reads EAGVAQSPRYKIIEKRQSVAFWCNPISGHATLYWYQQILGQGPKLLIQFQNNGVVDDSQLPKDRFSAERLKGVDSTLKIQPAKLEDSAVYLCASSSLSGAYGYTFGSGTRLTVV.